The rows below give T cell receptor beta chains drawn from one sample of a study of CXCR3-negative and CXCR3-positive naive CD8 T cells. From the 5' RACE reads, TCRdb lists one entry per CDR3 protein and no DNA. This sample's table reports some 130,000 distinct CDR3 sequences. The specimen sequenced was naive CXCR3- CD8+ T cells from blood. Source of these receptors: a human donor in good health. Some clones in this sample may be carry-over from other donors' samples. Each CDR3 is given with its conserved first and last residue. The order of the fields is J gene, V gene, CDR3 protein.

J gene: TRBJ2-7; V gene: TRBV29-1; CDR3 protein: CSVGDSAYEQYF
J gene: TRBJ1-2; V gene: TRBV7-2; CDR3 protein: CASSAGVGDGYTF
J gene: TRBJ2-3; V gene: TRBV12-3/TRBV12-4; CDR3 protein: CASSLAVTDTQYF
J gene: TRBJ1-4; V gene: TRBV12-3/TRBV12-4; CDR3 protein: CASRGDRKLFF
J gene: TRBJ2-7; V gene: TRBV7-9; CDR3 protein: CASSPGPAIYEQYF
J gene: TRBJ2-7; V gene: TRBV28; CDR3 protein: CASTRGLAGLDEQYF
J gene: TRBJ2-7; V gene: TRBV29-1; CDR3 protein: CSVEVGDLASYEQYF
J gene: TRBJ2-7; V gene: TRBV5-4; CDR3 protein: CASARGTVYEQYF
J gene: TRBJ2-7; V gene: TRBV12-3/TRBV12-4; CDR3 protein: CASSSSPGQVTYEQYF
J gene: TRBJ1-4; V gene: TRBV12-3/TRBV12-4; CDR3 protein: CASSSGTLATNEKLFF
J gene: TRBJ2-7; V gene: TRBV5-6; CDR3 protein: CASSRETGFEQYF
J gene: TRBJ2-1; V gene: TRBV4-3; CDR3 protein: CASSQESPGIAGGLHNEQFF
J gene: TRBJ2-2; V gene: TRBV7-2; CDR3 protein: CASSWGLAGEGVNTGELFF